Each of the 12 T cell receptor beta chains below was sequenced from the same sample in a study of blood T cells in healthy people across ages. PCR was performed a second time for about 7 to 11 cycles using a sample-barcoded 5' primer and a J-beta primer mix. TCRdb re-called the 5' RACE reads with MiXCR, one entry per CDR3 protein. The sample holds 1.8 million or so distinct CDR3 sequences; about 39% are singletons and the top ten take 23%. The specimen sequenced was blood. These receptors were taken from a human donor in good health.

The chain is built from TRBV10-3 and TRBJ1-1; weak D call: TRBD1 (5 bases). Trimming shortened V by 7 bases and J by 4 bases, and 10 bases separated the two germline ends. Germline V gene sequence: CDR1 ENHRY, CDR2 SYGVKD. There are 12 residues in the CDR3. The CDR3 DNA reads TGTGCCATCAAAGGGGAAGGCACTGAAGCTTTCTTT. Its translation: CAIKGEGTEAFF.

This clonotype was detected a few times. The chain links TRBV20-1 to TRBJ1-5, with a weak D call TRBD1 (5 bases). The CDR3 has 17 amino acids. Germline V lookup: CDR1 DFQATT, CDR2 SNEGSKA (reference sequence). The ends were cut back, 0 bases at V and 0 bases at J, with 15 bases in the middle. The CDR3 spells CSARDRRRGYSNQPQHF. The CDR3 DNA is TGCAGTGCTAGAGATCGGCGAAGGGGATATAGCAATCAGCCCCAGCATTTT.

In this sample, this clonotype turned up a few times. The chain links TRBV2 to TRBJ2-1; weak D call: TRBD2 (6 bases). The CDR3 contains 12 residues. V dropped 6 bases and J dropped 10 bases, with 13 bases sitting between them. Germline V gives CDR1 SNHLY, CDR2 FYNNEI. CDR3 region: CASSVTREEQFF. CDR3 in DNA: TGTGCCAGCAGCGTAACCCGGGAGGAGCAGTTCTTC.

This clonotype was detected a few times. This chain links TRBV20-1 with TRBJ2-7, with TRBD2 matching over 7 bases. This CDR3 region has 15 residues. The germline V gene encodes CDR1 DFQATT and CDR2 SNEGSKA (reference sequence). V shed 6 bases and J 3 bases; nucleotides not matched to a gene: 14. CDR3 loop: CSAASKGTISYEQYF. CDR3 nucleotides: TGCAGTGCAGCCAGCAAGGGGACTATCAGCTACGAGCAGTACTTC.

This clonotype was seen a handful of times. The rearrangement uses TRBV7-3 and TRBJ2-1; a possible D gene is TRBD2 (5 bases). The germline gives CDR1 SGHTA, CDR2 FQGTGA. The V end lost 5 bases, the J end lost 8 bases, and 16 bases lay between the germline ends. The CDR3 is 14 residues long. This chain's CDR3 is CASSPSLASDEQFF. CDR3 coding DNA: TGTGCCAGCAGCCCCAGTTTAGCGTCTGATGAGCAGTTCTTC.

CDR3 coding DNA: TGCAGTGTTACGGCGGGGGGGAGGGCCTTAAACGAGCAGTACTTC. This translates into CSVTAGGRALNEQYF. The V call is TRBV20-1, the J call TRBJ2-5; 9 bases match TRBD2. The last part of the DNA fits TRBJ2-7 better; the J call may be wrong. The germline CDR1 and CDR2 sequences are DFQATT and SNEGSKA (reference sequence). CDR3 length: 15 residues.

This chain joins TRBV7-2 and TRBJ2-1, with 9 nucleotides matching TRBD1. Germline trimming cut 4 bases from V and 7 bases from J; bases unmatched to any gene: 11. Germline-derived CDR1 and CDR2 are SGHTA and FQGNSA. This CDR3 region has 16 residues. CDR3 protein: CASSSHSGTGLNEQFF. The CDR3 bases are TGTGCCAGCAGCTCACACTCCGGGACAGGGCTTAATGAGCAGTTCTTC.

The chain joins TRBV7-2 to TRBJ2-5; 9 bases fit TRBD2. J was trimmed by 5 bases and V by 1 base; bases with no gene match: 5. Germline CDR1 SGHTA, CDR2 FQGNSA. The CDR3 has 15 amino acids. The CDR3 spells CASSLVFAGGETQYF. The CDR3 DNA reads TGTGCCAGCAGCTTAGTATTTGCGGGAGGGGAGACCCAGTACTTC.

This clonotype turned up a few times. V usage is TRBV29-1 and J usage is TRBJ2-7; D gene ambiguous. This CDR3 is 14 amino acids long. V was trimmed by 6 bases and J by 5 bases, leaving 20 bases between them. CDR1 SQVTM and CDR2 ANQGSEA come from the germline V gene. The CDR3 region is CSVEPGPPQDEQYF. In nucleotides, the CDR3 is TGCAGCGTAGAACCGGGCCCCCCGCAGGACGAGCAGTACTTC.

This clonotype was recorded only once. The chain couples TRBV29-1 to TRBJ2-1; D perhaps matches TRBD1 (6 bases). The CDR3 length is 16 residues. Germline assignment: CDR1 SQVTM and CDR2 ANQGSEA. The V end was cut by 4 bases, the J end by 7 bases, with 23 bases between. CDR3 region: CSVGGSGTLLENEQFF. The DNA of the CDR3 is TGCAGCGTTGGCGGATCCGGGACACTCTTAGAGAATGAGCAGTTCTTC.

A few counts support this clonotype. Its ends do not fully match the called genes, so a read error is possible. This sequence joins TRBV7-8 and TRBJ2-3, with TRBD2 matching over 10 bases. Germline CDR1 is SGHVS and CDR2 is FQNEAQ. This CDR3 is 16 amino acids long. CDR3 protein: CANSLEASGGTDTQYF. As DNA, the CDR3 is TGTGCCAACAGCTTAGAGGCTAGCGGGGGAACAGATACGCAGTATTTT.

The chain recombines TRBV6-2 or TRBV6-3 with TRBJ2-4; possibly TRBD2 for D (6 bases). The end of the DNA fits TRBJ2-7 better, so the J call may be wrong. There are 13 residues in the CDR3. Per germline, CDR1 MNHEY and CDR2 SVGEGT. CDR3 sequence: CATQDGGIHEQYF. The CDR3 nucleotides read TGTGCCACCCAGGACGGGGGAATCCACGAGCAGTACTTC.